This TCR beta chain was identified in a study of cytomegalovirus exposure and HLA in healthy donors. Overall study results and limits: A missense variant in DCLRE1C was later tied to TCR beta V- and J-gene trimming.

PCR amplification relied on 60 Vbeta primers (plus 13 Jbeta primers). The method was immunoSEQ multiplex PCR; TCRdb's version includes in-frame clones alone and lacks a portion of them. In all, the sample yields about 25,000 clones. In the case of this clone: No antigen is known for it.

Germline V lookup: CDR1 SGHDT, CDR2 YYEEEE. The CDR3 extends over 14 amino acids. Trimming removed 1 base at V and 2 bases at J, with 10 bases between. The specimen sequenced was PBMCs. This receptor was identified in a male donor in good health and CMV-seropositive. V is TRBV5-6 and J is TRBJ2-7; D is unresolved. CDR3 loop: CASSLRSGAYEQYF. Written as DNA, the CDR3 is TGTGCCAGCAGCTTGAGGTCAGGTGCCTACGAGCAGTACTTC.